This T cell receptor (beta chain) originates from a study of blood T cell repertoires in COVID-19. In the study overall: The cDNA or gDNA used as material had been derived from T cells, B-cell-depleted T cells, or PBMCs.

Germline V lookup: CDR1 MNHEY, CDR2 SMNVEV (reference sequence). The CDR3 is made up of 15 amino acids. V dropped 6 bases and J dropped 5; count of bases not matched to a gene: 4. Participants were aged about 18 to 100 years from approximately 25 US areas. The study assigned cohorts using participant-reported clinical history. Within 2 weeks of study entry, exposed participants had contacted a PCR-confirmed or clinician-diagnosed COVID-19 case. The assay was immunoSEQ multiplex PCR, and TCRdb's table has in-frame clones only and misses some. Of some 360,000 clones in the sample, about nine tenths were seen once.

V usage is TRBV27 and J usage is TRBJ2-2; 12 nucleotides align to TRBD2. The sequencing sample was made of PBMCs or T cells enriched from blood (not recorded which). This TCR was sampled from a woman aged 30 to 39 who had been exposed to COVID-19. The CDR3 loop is CASRMTSGGTGELFF. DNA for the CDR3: TGTGCCAGCAGAATGACTAGCGGGGGAACCGGGGAGCTGTTTTTT.